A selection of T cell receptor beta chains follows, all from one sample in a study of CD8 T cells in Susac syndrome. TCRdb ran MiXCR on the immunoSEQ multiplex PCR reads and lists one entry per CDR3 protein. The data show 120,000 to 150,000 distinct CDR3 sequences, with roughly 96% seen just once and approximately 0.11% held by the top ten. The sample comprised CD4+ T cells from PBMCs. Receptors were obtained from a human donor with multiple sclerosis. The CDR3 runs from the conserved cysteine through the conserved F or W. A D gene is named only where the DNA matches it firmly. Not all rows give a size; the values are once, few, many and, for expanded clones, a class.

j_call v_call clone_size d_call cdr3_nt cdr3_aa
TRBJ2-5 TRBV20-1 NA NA TGCAGTGCTAGAGACAGACGGGGAAGCCAAGAGACCCAGTACTTC CSARDRRGSQETQYF
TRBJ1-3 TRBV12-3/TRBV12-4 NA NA TGTGCCAGCAGTTTGACAGGCATCTTCTCTGGAAACACCATATATTTT CASSLTGIFSGNTIYF
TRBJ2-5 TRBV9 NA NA TGTGCCAGCAGCGAAACAGGGTTAGGAGAGACCCAGTACTTC CASSETGLGETQYF
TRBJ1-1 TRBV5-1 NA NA TGCGCCAGCAGCTTGGGAGCAGGGGTGAACACTGAAGCTTTCTTT CASSLGAGVNTEAFF
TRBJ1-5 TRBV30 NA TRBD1 TGTGCCTGGAGTGGGACAGGGGACGGCCAGCCCCAGCATTTT CAWSGTGDGQPQHF
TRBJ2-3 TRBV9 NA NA TGTGCCAGCAGCGTAGGGTCCACCCCAACGCAGTATTTT CASSVGSTPTQYF
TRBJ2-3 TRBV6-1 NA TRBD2 TGTGCCAGCAGCGTAGGACTAGGGACCACAGATACGCAGTATTTT CASSVGLGTTDTQYF
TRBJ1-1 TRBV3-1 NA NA TGTGCCAGCAGCCAATTTGGCCAGAACACTGAAGCTTTCTTT CASSQFGQNTEAFF
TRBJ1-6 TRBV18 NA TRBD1 TGTGCCAGCTCACCACCGGGACAGGTCTTTTCACCCCTCCACTTT CASSPPGQVFSPLHF
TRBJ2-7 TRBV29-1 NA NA TGCAGCGCGCTAACAGGGTTCAACGAGCAGTACTTC CSALTGFNEQYF
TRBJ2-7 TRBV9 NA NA TGTGCCAGCAGCGTAGGGTTTAGTCTGCAACCCGAGCAGTACTTC CASSVGFSLQPEQYF
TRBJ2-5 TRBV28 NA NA TGTGCCAGCACCCTAGGCGGGTATAGGGGGGAGACCCAGTACTTC CASTLGGYRGETQYF
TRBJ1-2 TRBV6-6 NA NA TGTGCCAGCAGTCCCCAAGGACAGAACTATGGCTACACCTTC CASSPQGQNYGYTF
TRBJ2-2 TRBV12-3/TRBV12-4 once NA TGTGCCAGCAGCCCGAGCAGGCTGGGCACCGGGGAGCTGTTTTTT CASSPSRLGTGELFF
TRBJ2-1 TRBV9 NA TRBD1 TGTGCCAGCAGCGTAGAGGGACAGGGAGGTGAGCAGTTCTTC CASSVEGQGGEQFF
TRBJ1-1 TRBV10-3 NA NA TGTGCCATCAGTGTCACCCCGAACACTGAAGCTTTCTTT CAISVTPNTEAFF
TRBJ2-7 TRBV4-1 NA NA TGCGCCAGCAGCCACGGGCAGCAGGTGGGCGAGCAGTACTTC CASSHGQQVGEQYF
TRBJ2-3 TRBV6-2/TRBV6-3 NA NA TGTGCCAGCAGCCCGGGTCGGGGCTCCTACTCTGATACGCAGTATTTT CASSPGRGSYSDTQYF
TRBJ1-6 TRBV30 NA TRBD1 TGTGCCTGGAGTCTGACAGGGGTTAATTCACCCCTCCACTTT CAWSLTGVNSPLHF
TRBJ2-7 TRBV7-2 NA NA TGTGCCAGCAGCGCCACATGGGCCTCCTACGAGCAGTACTTC CASSATWASYEQYF
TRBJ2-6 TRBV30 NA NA TGTGCCTGGAGCAATCCATCCTCTGGGGCCAACGTCCTGACTTTC CAWSNPSSGANVLTF
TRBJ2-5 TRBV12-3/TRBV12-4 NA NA TGTGCCAGCAGTTTAGACGACACCTCGGTGACCCAGTACTTC CASSLDDTSVTQYF
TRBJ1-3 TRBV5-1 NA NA TGCGCCAGCAGCTCCGGACAGACTGGAAACACCATATATTTT CASSSGQTGNTIYF
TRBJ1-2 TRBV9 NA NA TGTGCCAGCAGCGTAGGTCTCGCCAGCACTAACTATGGCTACACCTTC CASSVGLASTNYGYTF
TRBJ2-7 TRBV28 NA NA TGTGCCAGCAGTACCCCTCCCAACAGCGAGCAGTACTTC CASSTPPNSEQYF
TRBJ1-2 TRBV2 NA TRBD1 TGTGCCAGCACCCAGGACAGGGACTATGGCTACACCTTC CASTQDRDYGYTF
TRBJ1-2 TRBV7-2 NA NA TGTGCCAGCAGCTTATTTACTTATGGCTACACCTTC CASSLFTYGYTF
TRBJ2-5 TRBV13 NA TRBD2 TGTGCCAGCAGCCCACCTAGTGGACTAGCGGGAGGCCCAGAGACCCAGTACTTC CASSPPSGLAGGPETQYF
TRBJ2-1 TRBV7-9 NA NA TGTGCCAGCAGCCCACTCCTGGGCGAGCCCGGGGAGCAGTTCTTC CASSPLLGEPGEQFF
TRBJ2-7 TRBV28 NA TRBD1 TGTGCCAGCAGCCGCACCGGACAGGCCAGCTCCTACGAGCAGTACTTC CASSRTGQASSYEQYF
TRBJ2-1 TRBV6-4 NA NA TGTGCCAGCAGTGACTCGAAGATAAGGAGGCAGTTCTTC CASSDSKIRRQFF
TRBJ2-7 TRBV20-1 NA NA TGCAGTGCTAGCGGGCCGTCTGGTTACGAGCAGTACTTC CSASGPSGYEQYF
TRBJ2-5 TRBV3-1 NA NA TGTGCCAGCACCCGCGGGACTTCCCGGCAAGAGACCCAGTACTTC CASTRGTSRQETQYF
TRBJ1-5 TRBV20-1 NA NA TGCAGTGCTAGGGACAATCTTAGCAATCAGCCCCAGCATTTT CSARDNLSNQPQHF
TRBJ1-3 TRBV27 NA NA TGTGCCAGCAGTAAAGCCGGGACACACTCTGGAAACACCATATATTTT CASSKAGTHSGNTIYF
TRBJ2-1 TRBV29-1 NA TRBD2 TGCAGCGTTATTAGCGGGGCAAACAATGAGCAGTTCTTC CSVISGANNEQFF
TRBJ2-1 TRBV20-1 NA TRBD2 TGCAGTGCTAGAGAGGGGGCTAGCGGGAGGTCCTACAATGAGCAGTTCTTC CSAREGASGRSYNEQFF
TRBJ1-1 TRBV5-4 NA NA TGTGCCAGCAGCTCCGAGGGAGAGAACACTGAAGCTTTCTTT CASSSEGENTEAFF
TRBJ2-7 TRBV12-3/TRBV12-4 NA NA TGTGCCAGCAGCCGAGCGGACAGTTCCTACGAGCAGTACTTC CASSRADSSYEQYF
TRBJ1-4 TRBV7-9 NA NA TGTGCCAGCACCCCGGGACCGTCTAATGAAAAACTGTTTTTT CASTPGPSNEKLFF
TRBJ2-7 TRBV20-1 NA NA TGCAGTGCTAGTCCCCTCCCGCTCCAAGGGACCTACGAGCAGTACTTC CSASPLPLQGTYEQYF
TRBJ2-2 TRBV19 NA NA TGTGCCAGTAGTATATCGGAGCGTTCCCCCACCGGGGAGCTGTTTTTT CASSISERSPTGELFF
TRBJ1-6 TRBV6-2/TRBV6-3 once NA TGTGCCAGCAGTCTAAGGGACAAGGTCAATTCACCCCTCCACTTT CASSLRDKVNSPLHF